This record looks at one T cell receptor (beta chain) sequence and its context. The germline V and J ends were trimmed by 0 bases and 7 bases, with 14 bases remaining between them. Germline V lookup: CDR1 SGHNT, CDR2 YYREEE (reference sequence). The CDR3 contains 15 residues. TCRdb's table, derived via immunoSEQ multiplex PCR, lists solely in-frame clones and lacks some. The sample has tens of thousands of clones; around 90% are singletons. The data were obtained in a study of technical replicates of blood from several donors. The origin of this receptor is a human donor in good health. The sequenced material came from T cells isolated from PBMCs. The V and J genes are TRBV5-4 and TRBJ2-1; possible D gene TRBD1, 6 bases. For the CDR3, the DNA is TGTGCCAGCAGCTTGGCCCCGGCAGGGGCAAATGAGCAGTTCTTC. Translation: CASSLAPAGANEQFF. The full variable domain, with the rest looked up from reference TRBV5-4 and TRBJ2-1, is ETGVTQSPTHLIKTRGQQVTLRCSSQSGHNTVSWYQQALGQGPQFIFQYYREEENGRGNFPPRFSGLQFPNYSSELNVNALELDDSALYLCASSLAPAGANEQFFGPGTRLTVL.